The next 9 T cell receptor beta chains were all read from a single sample in a study of CXCR3-negative and CXCR3-positive naive CD8 T cells. Study-wide points: CXCR3-expressing naive cells carried TRB CDR3s more hydrophobic than those of CXCR3-negative naive cells.

Libraries were UMI-labeled 5' RACE TRB cDNA. TCRdb re-analyzed the 5' RACE reads; it lists each CDR3 protein once, without DNA. This repertoire comprises 150,000 to 160,000 distinct CDR3 sequences; its ten largest clones make up 0.45% to 0.6%. Antigens for these TCRs are unknown. Sequencing was carried out using naive CXCR3+ CD8+ T cells from blood. Subset: CD45RO-CCR7+CD27+CD95- naive CD8+ T cells expressing CXCR3 (TNR3+). These receptors all stem from a human donor in good health. Some clones in this sample may be carry-over from other donors' samples.

The gene calls are TRBV25-1 and TRBJ2-2; the TCRdb call, TRBD1, lacks DNA for checking. The length of the CDR3 is 16 residues. Germline V gives CDR1 MGHDK, CDR2 SYGVNS. CDR3 protein: CAGGKGRQKNTGELFF.

The rearrangement uses TRBV4-3 and TRBJ1-5. Germline V gene data show CDR1 as LGHNA and CDR2 as YSLEER. The CDR3 is 13 residues long. CDR3 amino acids: CTSSQQMDQPQHF.

The chain carries TRBV6-5 and TRBJ2-1; absent DNA, TCRdb's TRBD1 call cannot be checked. The CDR3 contains 14 residues. The germline V gene encodes CDR1 MNHEY and CDR2 SVGAGI. CDR3 sequence: CASSVGQGANEQFF.

This chain joins TRBV29-1 and TRBJ1-1. The CDR3 totals 13 residues. Per the germline V gene, CDR1 is SQVTM and CDR2 is ANQGSEA. CDR3 sequence: CSAWSGDSTEAFF.

The chain is built from TRBV20-1 and TRBJ2-3; the D gene TCRdb calls, TRBD2, cannot be checked with no DNA. Germline CDR1 DFQATT, CDR2 SNEGSKA (reference sequence). The CDR3 sequence is 17 residues long. CDR3 region: CSARGPNSGRGTDTQYF.

V and J are TRBV4-1 and TRBJ1-5. Looked up from germline, CDR1 is MGHRA and CDR2 is YSYEKL. CDR3 size: 13 residues. CDR3 residues: CASSQGRNQPQHF.

This rearrangement joins TRBV29-1 to TRBJ2-7; TCRdb's assignment of TRBD1 cannot be checked, as there is no DNA. This CDR3 is 14 amino acids long. Germline V lookup: CDR1 SQVTM, CDR2 ANQGSEA. CDR3: CSVDFGTGGYEQYF.

The rearrangement links TRBV28 to TRBJ1-6. CDR3 size: 20 residues. CDR1 and CDR2 from the germline V gene are MDHEN and SYDVKM. The CDR3 sequence: CARQEAGGGRIFPYNSPLHF.

The chain joins TRBV6-5 to TRBJ2-5. Germline lookup yields CDR1 MNHEY and CDR2 SVGAGI. The CDR3 has 13 amino acids. The CDR3: CASSEGWSETQYF.